The sequence of this T cell receptor (beta chain) was determined in a study of T cell responses to AZD1222 COVID-19 vaccine. Using immunoSEQ multiplex PCR, the repertoire was profiled, and TCRdb retains in-frame clones only, with some absent. The sample comprises about 150,000 clones, 94% of which are singletons, and 1.3% rests with the top ten. The germline V and J ends were trimmed by 0 bases and 4 bases, with 12 bases remaining between them. Germline assignment: CDR1 SGHVS and CDR2 FNYEAQ. This CDR3 has 15 amino acids. The sample here was peripheral blood, taken on day 0 of AZD1222 vaccination. The TCR comes from an adult in good health. This rearrangement joins TRBV7-6 to TRBJ1-1, with a tentative D call TRBD1 (5 bases). The CDR3, as DNA: TGTGCCAGCAGCTTAGCGCAGGGAATGGGCACTGAAGCTTTCTTT. It translates to CASSLAQGMGTEAFF. Based on the CDR3 plus reference TRBV7-6 and TRBJ1-1, the full variable domain is GAGVSQSPRYKVTKRGQDVALRCDPISGHVSLYWYRQALGQGPEFLTYFNYEAQQDKSGLPNDRFSAERPEGSISTLTIQRTEQRDSAMYRCASSLAQGMGTEAFFGQGTRLTVV.